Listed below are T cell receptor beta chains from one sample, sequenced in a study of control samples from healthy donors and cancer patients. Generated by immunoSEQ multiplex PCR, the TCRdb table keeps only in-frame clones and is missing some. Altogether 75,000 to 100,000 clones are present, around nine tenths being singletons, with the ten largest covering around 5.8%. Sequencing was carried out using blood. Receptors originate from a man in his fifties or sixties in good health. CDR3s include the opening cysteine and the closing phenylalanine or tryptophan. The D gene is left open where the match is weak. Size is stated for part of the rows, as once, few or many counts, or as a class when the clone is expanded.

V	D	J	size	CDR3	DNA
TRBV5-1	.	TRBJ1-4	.	CASTVDRMPNEKLFF	TGCGCCAGCACGGTAGACAGAATGCCTAATGAAAAACTGTTTTTT
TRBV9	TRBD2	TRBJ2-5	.	CASSLTSEKTQYF	TGTGCCAGCAGCTTGACTAGCGAGAAGACCCAGTACTTC
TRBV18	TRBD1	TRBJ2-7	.	CASSPTGQGEQYF	TGTGCCAGCTCACCGACAGGGCAGGGCGAGCAGTACTTC
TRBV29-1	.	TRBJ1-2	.	CSVEVRQLNYGYTF	TGCAGCGTTGAAGTACGACAGCTTAACTATGGCTACACCTTC
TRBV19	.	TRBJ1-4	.	CASSKWRTFADEKLFF	TGTGCCAGTAGTAAATGGAGGACATTCGCGGATGAAAAACTGTTTTTT
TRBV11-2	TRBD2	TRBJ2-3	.	CASSPGTSGGDTQYF	TGTGCCAGCAGCCCGGGGACTAGCGGGGGTGATACGCAGTATTTT
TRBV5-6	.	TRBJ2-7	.	CASTSTLVYEQYF	TGTGCCAGCACCTCGACGCTCGTCTACGAGCAGTACTTC
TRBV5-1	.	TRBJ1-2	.	CASSLLTGNYGYTF	TGCGCCAGCAGCTTGCTTACAGGCAACTATGGCTACACCTTC
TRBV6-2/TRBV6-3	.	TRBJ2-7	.	CASSYSTSYEQYF	TGTGCCAGCAGTTACTCGACCTCCTACGAGCAGTACTTC
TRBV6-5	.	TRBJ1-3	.	CASIRWRPSGNTIYF	TGTGCCAGCATTCGCTGGCGGCCCTCTGGAAACACCATATATTTT
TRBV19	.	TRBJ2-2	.	CASSSDTHGELFF	TGTGCCAGTAGTAGCGACACACACGGGGAGCTGTTTTTT
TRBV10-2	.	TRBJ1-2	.	CASSEGGPYGYTF	TGCGCCAGCAGTGAAGGGGGGCCCTATGGCTACACCTTC
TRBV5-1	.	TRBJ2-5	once	CASSLFRGEETQYF	TGCGCCAGCAGCTTGTTCAGGGGGGAAGAGACCCAGTACTTC
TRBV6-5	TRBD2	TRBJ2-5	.	CASSFGGNQETQYF	TGTGCCAGCAGCTTCGGGGGGAACCAAGAGACCCAGTACTTC
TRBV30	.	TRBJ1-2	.	CAWTLSGGRALRGYTF	TGTGCCTGGACCCTGTCCGGGGGGAGGGCATTGAGAGGCTACACCTTC
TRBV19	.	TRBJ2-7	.	CASSIPGQASYEQYF	TGTGCCAGTAGTATTCCCGGGCAAGCATCCTACGAGCAGTACTTC
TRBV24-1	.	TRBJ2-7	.	CATSDRGSTYEQYF	TGTGCCACCAGTGACAGGGGTTCGACCTACGAGCAGTACTTC
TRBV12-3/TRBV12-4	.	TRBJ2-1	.	CASSHFVMGEQFF	TGTGCCAGCAGTCACTTTGTTATGGGTGAGCAGTTCTTC
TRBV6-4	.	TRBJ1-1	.	CASSTGSNTEAFF	TGTGCCAGCAGTACGGGGTCGAACACTGAAGCTTTCTTT
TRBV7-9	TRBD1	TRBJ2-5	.	CASSLQGFGETQYF	TGTGCCAGCAGCCTACAGGGGTTTGGGGAGACCCAGTACTTC
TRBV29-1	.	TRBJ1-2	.	CSVVGSSRGGYTF	TGCAGCGTTGTAGGCTCCTCGAGGGGTGGCTACACCTTC
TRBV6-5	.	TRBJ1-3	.	CASNSGGAGNTIYF	TGTGCCAGCAATTCGGGAGGAGCCGGAAACACCATATATTTT
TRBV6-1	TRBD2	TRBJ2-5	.	CASSAPGLAGMKETQYF	TGTGCCAGCAGTGCCCCGGGACTAGCGGGAATGAAAGAGACCCAGTACTTC
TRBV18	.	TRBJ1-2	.	CASSPSLDSDGYTF	TGTGCCAGCTCACCTAGCTTAGACTCGGATGGCTACACCTTC
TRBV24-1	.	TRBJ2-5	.	CATSAPGGLDQTQYF	TGTGCCACCAGTGCCCCCGGGGGCCTCGACCAGACCCAGTACTTC
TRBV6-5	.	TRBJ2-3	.	CASSLRDTQYF	TGTGCCAGCAGCCTCCGGGATACGCAGTATTTT
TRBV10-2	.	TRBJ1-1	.	CASSESYGTEAFF	TGCGCCAGCAGTGAGTCCTATGGCACTGAAGCTTTCTTT
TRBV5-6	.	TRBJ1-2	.	CASSLIVARYGYTF	TGTGCCAGCAGCTTGATTGTCGCGCGCTATGGCTACACCTTC
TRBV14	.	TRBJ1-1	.	CASSQPAWDTEAFF	TGTGCCAGCAGCCAGCCGGCATGGGACACTGAAGCTTTCTTT
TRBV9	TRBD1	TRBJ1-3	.	CASSVTGAGNTIYF	TGTGCCAGCAGCGTGACAGGGGCTGGAAACACCATATATTTT
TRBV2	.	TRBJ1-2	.	CASSGADLSGYTF	TGTGCCAGCAGTGGGGCAGATCTATCAGGCTACACCTTC
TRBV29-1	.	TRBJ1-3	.	CSVEVGAGNTIYF	TGCAGCGTTGAAGTAGGGGCTGGAAACACCATATATTTT
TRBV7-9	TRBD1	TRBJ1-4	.	CASSLTRGLATNEKLFF	TGTGCCAGCAGCTTGACCAGGGGGTTAGCAACTAATGAAAAACTGTTTTTT
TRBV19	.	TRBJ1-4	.	CASSTLRTAGNEKLFF	TGTGCCAGTAGTACCCTCAGGACGGCCGGTAATGAAAAACTGTTTTTT
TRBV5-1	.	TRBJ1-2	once	CASSLEGGNGYTF	TGCGCCAGCAGCTTGGAGGGCGGTAATGGCTACACCTTC
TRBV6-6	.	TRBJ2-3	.	CASSPRDTDTQYF	TGTGCCAGCAGCCCCCGGGACACAGATACGCAGTATTTT
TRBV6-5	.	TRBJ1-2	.	CASSYWSGDGYTF	TGTGCCAGCAGTTATTGGTCAGGGGATGGCTACACCTTC
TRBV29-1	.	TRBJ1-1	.	CSVAYGNTEAFF	TGCAGCGTTGCATACGGGAACACTGAAGCTTTCTTT
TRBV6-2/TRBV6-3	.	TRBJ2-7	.	CASSPLDTYEQYF	TGTGCCAGCAGCCCCCTGGACACCTACGAGCAGTACTTC
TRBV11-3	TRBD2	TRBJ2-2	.	CASSLGTSGGTNTGELFF	TGTGCCAGCAGCTTGGGGACTAGCGGGGGAACGAACACCGGGGAGCTGTTTTTT
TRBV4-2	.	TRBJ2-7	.	CASSQDSSNSYEQYF	TGTGCCAGCAGCCAAGATTCGAGCAACTCCTACGAGCAGTACTTC
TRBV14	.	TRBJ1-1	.	CASSVGGGTEAFF	TGTGCCAGCAGTGTCGGTGGGGGCACTGAAGCTTTCTTT
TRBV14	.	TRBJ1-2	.	CASSLAGTSNYGYTF	TGTGCCAGCAGCCTCGCCGGGACCTCTAACTATGGCTACACCTTC
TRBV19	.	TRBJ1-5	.	CASSIPGQNNQPQHF	TGTGCCAGTAGTATACCCGGACAGAACAATCAGCCCCAGCATTTT
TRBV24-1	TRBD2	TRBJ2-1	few	CATSERLAEANEQFF	TGTGCCACCAGTGAAAGGCTAGCGGAGGCCAATGAGCAGTTCTTC
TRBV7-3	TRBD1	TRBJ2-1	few	CASSLSPGTAYNEQFF	TGTGCCAGCAGCTTAAGCCCCGGGACAGCATACAATGAGCAGTTCTTC
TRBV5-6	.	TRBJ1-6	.	CASSYRRTDYNSPLHF	TGTGCCAGCAGCTACAGACGGACTGACTATAATTCACCCCTCCACTTT
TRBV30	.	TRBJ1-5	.	CAWSNQGDYSNQPQHF	TGTGCCTGGAGTAATCAGGGCGACTATAGCAATCAGCCCCAGCATTTT
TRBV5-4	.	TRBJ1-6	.	CASSYRTDNSPLHF	TGTGCCAGCAGCTACCGGACGGATAATTCACCCCTCCACTTT
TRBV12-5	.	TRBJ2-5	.	CASGLPPTGQETQYF	TGTGCTAGTGGTTTGCCCCCGACAGGTCAAGAGACCCAGTACTTC
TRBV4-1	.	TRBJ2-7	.	CASSQLQNGVYEQYF	TGCGCCAGCAGCCAGTTACAGAATGGGGTCTACGAGCAGTACTTC
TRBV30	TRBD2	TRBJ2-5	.	CAWTSGGPGETQYF	TGTGCCTGGACTAGCGGGGGGCCGGGAGAGACCCAGTACTTC
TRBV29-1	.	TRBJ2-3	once	CSVGHSTDTQYF	TGCAGCGTGGGACATAGCACAGATACGCAGTATTTT
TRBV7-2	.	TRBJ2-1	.	CASSLIWGGLGEQFF	TGTGCCAGCAGCTTAATCTGGGGGGGCCTCGGGGAGCAGTTCTTC
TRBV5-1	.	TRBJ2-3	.	CASSLVGPSTDTQYF	TGCGCCAGCAGCTTGGTAGGGCCTAGCACAGATACGCAGTATTTT
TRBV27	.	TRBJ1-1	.	CATGGASNTEAFF	TGTGCCACAGGAGGGGCGTCGAACACTGAAGCTTTCTTT